This TCR beta chain was sequenced during a study of blood T cells in healthy people across ages. Study outcomes and limitations: Roughly linear declines in TCR beta diversity per million T cells occurred with age.

Germline V gene data show CDR1 as SGHRS and CDR2 as YFSETQ. V lost 6 bases and J 2 bases, leaving 16 bases between the germline ends. There are 15 residues in the CDR3. Alongside a J-beta primer mix, a sample-barcoded 5' primer served in a second PCR lasting roughly 6 to 11 cycles. All cDNA molecules were each tagged by a template-switch adaptor with 12 random nucleotides. One entry per CDR3 protein, called by TCRdb with MiXCR from the 5' RACE reads. The table shows approximately 800,000 distinct CDR3 sequences, with 46% occurring only once. This clonotype was recorded a few times. What it recognizes is unknown. Researchers isolated at least 7 million PBMCs per sample.

The sequence was obtained from a man at least 80 years old in good health. The chain is built from TRBV5-1 and TRBJ2-3; D possibly corresponds to TRBD1 (6 bases). Source material: blood. The CDR3 here is CASTIDRTNTDTQYF. DNA of the CDR3: TGCGCCAGCACGATAGACAGGACGAACACAGATACGCAGTATTTT.